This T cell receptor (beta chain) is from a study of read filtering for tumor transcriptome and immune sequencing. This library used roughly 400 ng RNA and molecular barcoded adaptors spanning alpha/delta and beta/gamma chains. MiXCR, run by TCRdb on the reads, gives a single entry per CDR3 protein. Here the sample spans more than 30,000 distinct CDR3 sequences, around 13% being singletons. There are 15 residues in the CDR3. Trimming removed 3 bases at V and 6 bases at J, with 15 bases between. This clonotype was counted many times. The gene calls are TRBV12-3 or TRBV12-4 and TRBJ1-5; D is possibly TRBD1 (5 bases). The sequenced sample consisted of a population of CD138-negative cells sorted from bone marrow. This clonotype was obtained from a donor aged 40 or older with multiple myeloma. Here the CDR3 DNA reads TGTGCCAGCAGTTTTGTAACCGGGGCGATTCAGCCCCAGCATTTT. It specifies CASSFVTGAIQPQHF.